This T cell receptor (beta chain) came from a study of blood T cell repertoires in COVID-19. Study background: Italy, Spain and the United States were the sources of the convalescent and acute COVID-19 samples. Sources were T cells, B-cell-depleted T cells, or PBMCs; the material itself was cDNA or gDNA.

In the authors' methods: By means of reference gene primer amplification, nucleated cell counts were estimated. Profiling relied on immunoSEQ multiplex PCR, and the TCRdb table lists in-frame clones only, not all of them. V and J calls and clone size come straight from that table; D and trimming were deduced from the DNA. The table shows over 85,000 clones, with approximately 82% occurring only once. In its sample, this clone was seen once. The J segment lost 6 bases and the V segment lost 4 bases, leaving 8 bases of the junction unmatched. This CDR3 has 15 residues. Germline values: CDR1 SGHRS, CDR2 YFSETQ.

Sequencing input: peripheral blood. The V and J genes are TRBV5-1 and TRBJ2-1; 9 nucleotides match TRBD2. This receptor was obtained from a woman older than 75 with acute or convalescent COVID-19. The CDR3 bases are TGCGCCAGCAGCGGCCGACTAGCGGAGACCAATGAGCAGTTCTTC. It specifies CASSGRLAETNEQFF. The variable domain in full, with the rest retrieved from reference TRBV5-1 and TRBJ2-1, is KAGVTQTPRYLIKTRGQQVTLSCSPISGHRSVSWYQQTPGQGLQFLFEYFSETQRNKGNFPGRFSGRQFSNSRSEMNVSTLELGDSALYLCASSGRLAETNEQFFGPGTRLTVL.